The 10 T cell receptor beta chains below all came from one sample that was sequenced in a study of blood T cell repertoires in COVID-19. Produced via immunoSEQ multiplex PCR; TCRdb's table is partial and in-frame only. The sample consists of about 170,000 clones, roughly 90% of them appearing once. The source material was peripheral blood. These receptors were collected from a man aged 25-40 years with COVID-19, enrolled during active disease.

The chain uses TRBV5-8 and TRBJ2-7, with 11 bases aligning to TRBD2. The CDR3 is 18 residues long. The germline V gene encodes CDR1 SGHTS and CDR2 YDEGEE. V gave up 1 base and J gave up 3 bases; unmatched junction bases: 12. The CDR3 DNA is TGTGCCAGCAGCTTGCTATTATTGGCTAGCGGGGGGTACTACGAGCAGTACTTC. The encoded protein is CASSLLLLASGGYYEQYF.

The CDR3 protein is CASSAYKNTEAFF. CDR3 DNA: TGTGCCAGTAGTGCCTATAAGAACACTGAAGCTTTCTTT. This sequence joins TRBV19 and TRBJ1-1; D is ambiguous. CDR1 and CDR2 from the germline V gene are LNHDA and SQIVND (reference sequence). CDR3 length: 13 residues. The ends were cut back, 5 bases at V and 1 base at J, with 8 bases in the middle.

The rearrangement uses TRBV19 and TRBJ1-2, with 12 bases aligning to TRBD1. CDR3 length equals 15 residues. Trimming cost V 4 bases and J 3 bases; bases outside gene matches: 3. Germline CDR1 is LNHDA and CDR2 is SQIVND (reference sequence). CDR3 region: CASSRGTGGDYGYTF. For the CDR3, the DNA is TGTGCCAGTAGTAGAGGGACAGGGGGCGACTATGGCTACACCTTC.

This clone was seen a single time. For the CDR3, the DNA is TGTGCCAGTAGTATGGTCGGGCTAGCGGGGGGTATCACAGATACGCAGTATTTT. Its protein product is CASSMVGLAGGITDTQYF. V usage is TRBV19 and J usage is TRBJ2-3, with 11 bases lining up with TRBD2. CDR1 is LNHDA, CDR2 SQIVND, per germline (reference sequence). Germline trimming cut 3 bases from V and 2 bases from J; bases unmatched to any gene: 10. The CDR3 has 18 amino acids.

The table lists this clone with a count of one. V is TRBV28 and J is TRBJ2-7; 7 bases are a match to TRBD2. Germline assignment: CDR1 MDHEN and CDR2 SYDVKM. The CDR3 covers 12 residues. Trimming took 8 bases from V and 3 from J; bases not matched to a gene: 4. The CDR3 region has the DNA TGTGCCAGCGAGGGAGGGAACTACGAGCAGTACTTC. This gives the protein CASEGGNYEQYF.

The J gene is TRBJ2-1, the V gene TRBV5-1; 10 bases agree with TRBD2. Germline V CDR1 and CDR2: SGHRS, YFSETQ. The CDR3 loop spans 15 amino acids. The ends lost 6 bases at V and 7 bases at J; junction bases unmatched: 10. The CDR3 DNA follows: TGCGCCAGCACTCTGTCAGCGGGAGGGCCTAATGAGCAGTTCTTC. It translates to CASTLSAGGPNEQFF.

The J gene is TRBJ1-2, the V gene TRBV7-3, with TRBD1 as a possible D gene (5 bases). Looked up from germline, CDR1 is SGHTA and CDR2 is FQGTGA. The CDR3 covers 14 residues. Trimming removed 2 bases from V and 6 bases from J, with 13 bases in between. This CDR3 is CASSLAQGADGYTF. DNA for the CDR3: TGTGCCAGCAGCTTAGCCCAAGGGGCAGATGGCTACACCTTC.

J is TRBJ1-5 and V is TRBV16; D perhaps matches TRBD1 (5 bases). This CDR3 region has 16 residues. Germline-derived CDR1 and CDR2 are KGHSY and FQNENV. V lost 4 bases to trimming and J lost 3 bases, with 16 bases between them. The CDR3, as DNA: TGTGCCAGCAGCCTCACCAGCGGGGGTATCAATCAGCCCCAGCATTTT. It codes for CASSLTSGGINQPQHF.

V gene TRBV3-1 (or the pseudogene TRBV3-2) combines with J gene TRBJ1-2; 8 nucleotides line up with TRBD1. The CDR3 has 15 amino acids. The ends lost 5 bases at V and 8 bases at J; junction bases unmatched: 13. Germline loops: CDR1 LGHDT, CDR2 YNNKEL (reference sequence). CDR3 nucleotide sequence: TGTGCCAGCAGCGAAAGGACAGGGCCCTCTGGAGGCTACACCTTC. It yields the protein CASSERTGPSGGYTF.

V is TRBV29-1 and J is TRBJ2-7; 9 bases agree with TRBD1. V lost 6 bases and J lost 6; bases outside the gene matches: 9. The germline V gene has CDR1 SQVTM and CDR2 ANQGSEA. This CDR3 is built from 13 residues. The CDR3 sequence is CSVRGTGMGEQYF. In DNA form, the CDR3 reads TGCAGCGTGCGCGGGACAGGGATGGGCGAGCAGTACTTC.